Listed below are T cell receptor beta chains from one sample, sequenced in a study of technical replicates of blood from a few donors. Libraries were prepared by immunoSEQ multiplex PCR; TCRdb keeps only in-frame clonotypes and omits some of them. This sample yields tens of thousands of clones, of which about 97% are seen a single time; about 0.19% belongs to the top ten. Input material: T cells isolated from PBMCs. Receptors were obtained from a human donor in good health. Each CDR3 is given with its conserved first and last residue. The D gene is left open where the match is weak. The listing skips clone size in some rows; elsewhere it reads once, few, many or a size class.

>NA|TRBV27|NA|TRBJ2-1
TGTGCCAGCAGCCCAGGGGTTACCTACAATGAGCAGTTCTTC
CASSPGVTYNEQFF
>NA|TRBV27|NA|TRBJ2-2
TGTGCCAGCAGATACAGGGTAGCCGGGGAGCTGTTTTTT
CASRYRVAGELFF
>NA|TRBV4-1|TRBD2|TRBJ2-3
TGCGCCAGCAGCCCTGGGACTAGCGGGAGGGCCCAAAGCACAGATACGCAGTATTTT
CASSPGTSGRAQSTDTQYF
>NA|TRBV28|NA|TRBJ1-1
TGTGCCAGCAGTCCCGTACTCGGGAACACTGAAGCTTTCTTT
CASSPVLGNTEAFF
>once|TRBV11-3|NA|TRBJ1-2
TGTGCCAGCAGCTTAGATCTACGTAGTCAAGAGGTGACTTCTTATGGCTACACCTTC
CASSLDLRSQEVTSYGYTF
>NA|TRBV28|TRBD2|TRBJ2-1
TGTGCCAGCAGCCTCCTGGGGACTAGCGGCCACAATGAGCAGTTCTTC
CASSLLGTSGHNEQFF
>NA|TRBV28|NA|TRBJ1-2
TGTGCCAGCAGCTACCGCTATGGCTACACCTTC
CASSYRYGYTF
>NA|TRBV7-9|TRBD1|TRBJ2-7
TGTGCCAGCAGCGCAACGACGGACAGGGGGCCTTACGAGCAGTACTTC
CASSATTDRGPYEQYF
>once|TRBV7-9|NA|TRBJ2-7
TGTGCCAGCAGCCGGGTTTACGAGCAGTACTTC
CASSRVYEQYF
>NA|TRBV9|TRBD1|TRBJ2-7
TGTGCCAGCAGCGTAGAACAGGGGGCGACCTACGAGCAGTACTTC
CASSVEQGATYEQYF
>NA|TRBV2|TRBD1|TRBJ1-5
TGTGCCAGCACCCCGACAGGGCAAGGACCGTTGCCCCAGCATTTT
CASTPTGQGPLPQHF
>NA|TRBV25-1|NA|TRBJ1-2
TGTGCCAGTCTTACAGGGTATGGCTACACCTTC
CASLTGYGYTF
>NA|TRBV5-1|NA|TRBJ1-6
TGCGCCAGCAGCTTGGGGCAGGGTAATTCACCCCTCCACTTT
CASSLGQGNSPLHF
>once|TRBV5-1|TRBD2|TRBJ2-2
TGCGCCAGCAGCCTTAGGACTAGCGGGAAGTCCGGGGAGCTGTTTTTT
CASSLRTSGKSGELFF
>NA|TRBV5-1|NA|TRBJ1-4
TGCGCCAGCAGCGACAGTTCTAATGAAAAACTGTTTTTT
CASSDSSNEKLFF
>NA|TRBV7-9|NA|TRBJ1-2
TGTGCCAGCAGCTTAGCACAGGGCCCCACCAACTATGGCTACACCTTC
CASSLAQGPTNYGYTF
>NA|TRBV30|NA|TRBJ1-6
TGTGCCTGGAGTCCTGGGGGGGGATCCCTCCACTTT
CAWSPGGGSLHF
>NA|TRBV12-5|NA|TRBJ2-7
TGTGCTAGTGGTTTGGTATGGCAGGTTAATCCCAACGAGCAGTACTTC
CASGLVWQVNPNEQYF
>NA|TRBV19|NA|TRBJ2-1
TGTGCCAGTAGTGATTGGGCGGGCGGCATCTACAATGAGCAGTTCTTC
CASSDWAGGIYNEQFF
>NA|TRBV10-1|TRBD2|TRBJ2-1
TGCGCCAGCAGTGATACCGCCATAGCGGGAGGGCCCAATGAGCAGTTCTTC
CASSDTAIAGGPNEQFF
>NA|TRBV19|TRBD1|TRBJ1-2
TGTGCCAGTAGTATCCAGACAGGGGACTATGGCTACACCTTC
CASSIQTGDYGYTF
>NA|TRBV19|NA|TRBJ2-5
TGTGCCAGTAGTCCCCCCGGGATTCAAGAGACCCAGTACTTC
CASSPPGIQETQYF
>NA|TRBV6-5|NA|TRBJ2-7
TGTGCCAGCAGTTTGATCTATGTGACAGAACATTACGAGCAGTACTTC
CASSLIYVTEHYEQYF
>few|TRBV29-1|TRBD1|TRBJ1-5
TGCAGCGTTGTATCGGGACAGGGCCCCCATCAGCCCCAGCATTTT
CSVVSGQGPHQPQHF
>NA|TRBV10-1|TRBD1|TRBJ1-2
TGCGCCAGCAGTGAGGGGACAGGGCTAAACTATGGCTACACCTTC
CASSEGTGLNYGYTF
>NA|TRBV6-6|TRBD2|TRBJ2-7
TGTGCCAGCAGCCCCCGTGGGGCGGGGGCCTACGAGCAGTACTTC
CASSPRGAGAYEQYF
>NA|TRBV29-1|TRBD2|TRBJ2-1
TGCAGCGTTGAAGCCCCGGGGGGGAGGGCCCTCAATGAGCAGTTCTTC
CSVEAPGGRALNEQFF
>NA|TRBV7-9|TRBD1|TRBJ1-1
TGTGCCAGCAGCTTAGCACTCGGGACAGGGCGGGACACTGAAGCTTTCTTT
CASSLALGTGRDTEAFF
>NA|TRBV12-2|NA|TRBJ1-3
TGTGCAAGTCGCTTAGCCTACCCGAACTCTGGAAACACCATATATTTT
CASRLAYPNSGNTIYF
>NA|TRBV30|NA|TRBJ1-6
TGTGCCTGGAGCCTGACAGGATTCTGGGTAGATAATTCACCCCTCCACTTT
CAWSLTGFWVDNSPLHF
>NA|TRBV28|TRBD2|TRBJ2-7
TGTGCCAGCAGTTTACTAGCGGGCAGCTCCTACGAGCAGTACTTC
CASSLLAGSSYEQYF
>NA|TRBV4-1|NA|TRBJ1-5
TGCGCCAGCAGCCAAGGGGCTCCCGGGAACAATCAGCCCCAGCATTTT
CASSQGAPGNNQPQHF
>NA|TRBV5-1|TRBD2|TRBJ2-2
TGCGCCAGCAGCCTAGGACTAGCGGGAGCCGGGGAGCTGTTTTTT
CASSLGLAGAGELFF
>NA|TRBV4-2|NA|TRBJ2-1
TGTGCCAGCAGCCAAGATGACAGGCTCTATGAGCAGTTCTTC
CASSQDDRLYEQFF
>NA|TRBV12-5|NA|TRBJ1-6
TGTGCTACCCAGCCCCAGGGTGGTTCACCCCTCCACTTT
CATQPQGGSPLHF
>NA|TRBV19|NA|TRBJ1-1
TGTGCCAGTAGTATGGCCAGAGGTGCCACTGAAGCTTTCTTT
CASSMARGATEAFF
>NA|TRBV2|TRBD1|TRBJ1-1
TGTGCCAGCAATGGAGACAGGGGTACTGAAGCTTTCTTT
CASNGDRGTEAFF
>NA|TRBV2|TRBD1|TRBJ2-4
TGTGCCAGCAGAGTGGACAGGGGGGACCAAAACATTCAGTACTTC
CASRVDRGDQNIQYF
>NA|TRBV10-3|NA|TRBJ2-6
TGTGCCATCGGGGAGTCTGGGGCCAACGTCCTGACTTTC
CAIGESGANVLTF
>NA|TRBV11-2|TRBD1|TRBJ2-7
TGTGCCAGCAGCCTTTATCCCCTACCGGGACAGGGATCCTACGAGCAGTACTTC
CASSLYPLPGQGSYEQYF
>NA|TRBV6-1|NA|TRBJ1-5
TGTGCCAGCAGTGATTTGTCAGGGCGAGATCGGCCCCAGCATTTT
CASSDLSGRDRPQHF
>NA|TRBV27|NA|TRBJ2-3
TGTGCCAGCAGTTTAGGACTTCGCACAGATACGCAGTATTTT
CASSLGLRTDTQYF